The rows below give T cell receptor beta chains drawn from one sample of a study of molecular identifiers for immune sequencing clone quantification. MiXCR was run by TCRdb on the PCR reads, yielding one entry per CDR3 protein. The data hold 85,000 to 120,000 distinct CDR3 sequences, with about 35% observed a single time. Material for sequencing was naive CD8+ T cells from blood, with Jurkat cell RNA spiked in. These receptors originate from a human donor in good health. Some libraries in this study had Jurkat cell RNA spiked in. The CDR3 runs from the conserved cysteine through the conserved F or W. A D gene is named only where the DNA matches it firmly. Expanded clones get a size class; other rows say once, few or many, or leave the size out.

J gene: TRBJ1-5
V gene: TRBV27
clone size: once
D gene: NA
CDR3 DNA: TGTGCCAGCAGTTTACACAGATATAGCAATCAGCCCCAGCAATTT
CDR3 protein: CASSLHRYSNQPQQF

J gene: TRBJ1-2
V gene: TRBV28
clone size: NA
D gene: NA
CDR3 DNA: TGTGCCAGCAGTCCTCGAGGGGGGTGGGTGGCTGGCTACACCTTC
CDR3 protein: CASSPRGGWVAGYTF

J gene: TRBJ1-4
V gene: TRBV5-1
clone size: many
D gene: NA
CDR3 DNA: TGCGCCAGCAGCTTGGAGGGGGTATACGAAAAACTGTTTTTT
CDR3 protein: CASSLEGVYEKLFF

J gene: TRBJ1-1
V gene: TRBV29-1
clone size: NA
D gene: NA
CDR3 DNA: TGCAGCGTCTTTCTAACCGAAGCTTTCTTT
CDR3 protein: CSVFLTEAFF

J gene: TRBJ2-7
V gene: TRBV5-6
clone size: NA
D gene: NA
CDR3 DNA: TGTGCCAGCAGCTTGGCCCCGGAATACTCCTACGAGCAGTACTTC
CDR3 protein: CASSLAPEYSYEQYF

J gene: TRBJ1-2
V gene: TRBV29-1
clone size: NA
D gene: NA
CDR3 DNA: TGCAGCGTTGAAGATCGGGGGGCGCGAGGCTACACCTTC
CDR3 protein: CSVEDRGARGYTF

J gene: TRBJ2-7
V gene: TRBV20-1
clone size: many
D gene: NA
CDR3 DNA: TGCAGTGCTAGAGCCCCCGGGACTCCAAATGACGGGCAGTACTTC
CDR3 protein: CSARAPGTPNDGQYF

J gene: TRBJ2-7
V gene: TRBV4-1
clone size: many
D gene: NA
CDR3 DNA: TGCGCCAGCAGCCAACAGTCGGGGGAGCAGTACTTC
CDR3 protein: CASSQQSGEQYF

J gene: TRBJ2-1
V gene: TRBV11-2
clone size: NA
D gene: NA
CDR3 DNA: TGTGCCAGCAGCTTGGGGATCCTGGCCAACAATGAGCAGTTCTTC
CDR3 protein: CASSLGILANNEQFF

J gene: TRBJ2-7
V gene: TRBV9
clone size: NA
D gene: NA
CDR3 DNA: TGTGCCAGCAGCGTACAGGGGTCCTACGAGCAGTACTTC
CDR3 protein: CASSVQGSYEQYF

J gene: TRBJ2-7
V gene: TRBV20-1
clone size: few
D gene: TRBD1
CDR3 DNA: TGCAGTGCTAGAGATAGGGGACAGAACTACTCCTACGAGCAGTACTTC
CDR3 protein: CSARDRGQNYSYEQYF

J gene: TRBJ2-6
V gene: TRBV9
clone size: few
D gene: NA
CDR3 DNA: TGTGCCAGCAGCGCGTCTGGGGCCAACGTCCTGACTTTC
CDR3 protein: CASSASGANVLTF

J gene: TRBJ2-5
V gene: TRBV6-5
clone size: many
D gene: TRBD1
CDR3 DNA: TGTGCCAGCAGTTACTCTACAGGGGGACAAGAGACCCAGTACTTC
CDR3 protein: CASSYSTGGQETQYF

J gene: TRBJ2-3
V gene: TRBV11-2
clone size: few
D gene: NA
CDR3 DNA: TGTGCCAGCCACTCCCGGGACTTTAGCACAGATACGCAGTATTTT
CDR3 protein: CASHSRDFSTDTQYF

J gene: TRBJ2-1
V gene: TRBV19
clone size: NA
D gene: TRBD2
CDR3 DNA: TGTGCCAGTAGTGCGGGAGGGAACAATGAGCAGTTCTTC
CDR3 protein: CASSAGGNNEQFF

J gene: TRBJ2-7
V gene: TRBV7-2
clone size: NA
D gene: NA
CDR3 DNA: TGTGCCAGCAGCCAGGCCGGGGACCACGAGCAGTACTTC
CDR3 protein: CASSQAGDHEQYF

J gene: TRBJ1-1
V gene: TRBV7-2
clone size: many
D gene: NA
CDR3 DNA: TGTGCCAGCAGCTTAGTCTTACCCGTACAAGATTTTGAAGCTTTCTTT
CDR3 protein: CASSLVLPVQDFEAFF

J gene: TRBJ2-1
V gene: TRBV11-2
clone size: NA
D gene: NA
CDR3 DNA: TGTGCCAGCAGCTTAGAGGTGAACAGAAATGAGCAGTTCTTC
CDR3 protein: CASSLEVNRNEQFF

J gene: TRBJ2-3
V gene: TRBV7-9
clone size: many
D gene: TRBD2
CDR3 DNA: TGTGCCAGCAGCGCCGACGTCCTCCTAGCGGGAGGGCCATCAGATACGCAGTATTTT
CDR3 protein: CASSADVLLAGGPSDTQYF

J gene: TRBJ2-7
V gene: TRBV28
clone size: many
D gene: NA
CDR3 DNA: TGTGCCAGCAGGACGCGGGACGTCGGAACCTACGAGCAGTACTTC
CDR3 protein: CASRTRDVGTYEQYF

J gene: TRBJ1-5
V gene: TRBV21-1
clone size: many
D gene: NA
CDR3 DNA: TGTGCCAGCATCCGGATCAGGGCAACGGGCAATCAGCCCCAGCATTTT
CDR3 protein: CASIRIRATGNQPQHF

J gene: TRBJ2-3
V gene: TRBV19
clone size: few
D gene: TRBD2
CDR3 DNA: TGTGCCAGTAGTAAGGCTAGCGGGAGACCAGATACGCAGTATTTT
CDR3 protein: CASSKASGRPDTQYF

J gene: TRBJ2-1
V gene: TRBV29-1
clone size: NA
D gene: NA
CDR3 DNA: TGCAGCGTTGAACCCAGTAGCTCCTACAATGAGCAGTTCTTC
CDR3 protein: CSVEPSSSYNEQFF

J gene: TRBJ2-2
V gene: TRBV13
clone size: NA
D gene: NA
CDR3 DNA: TGTGCCCTCTCCTGGGGGGACACCGGGGAGCTGTTTTTT
CDR3 protein: CALSWGDTGELFF

J gene: TRBJ2-3
V gene: TRBV20-1
clone size: few
D gene: NA
CDR3 DNA: TGCAGTGCTAGAACTAGACCGGGAAGGGGGACTCATACGCAGTATTTT
CDR3 protein: CSARTRPGRGTHTQYF

J gene: TRBJ2-5
V gene: TRBV9
clone size: NA
D gene: NA
CDR3 DNA: TGTGCCAGCAGCGAATCAGGGTCCTCACGGGAGACCCAGTACTTC
CDR3 protein: CASSESGSSRETQYF

J gene: TRBJ2-2
V gene: TRBV4-1
clone size: NA
D gene: NA
CDR3 DNA: TGCGCCAGCAGCCAAGTAGGGCAGGGTGTTCCCGGGGAGCTGTTTTTT
CDR3 protein: CASSQVGQGVPGELFF

J gene: TRBJ1-5
V gene: TRBV12-3/TRBV12-4
clone size: NA
D gene: NA
CDR3 DNA: TGTGCCAGCAGTTTATTTAGCAATCAGCCCCAGCATTTT
CDR3 protein: CASSLFSNQPQHF

J gene: TRBJ2-7
V gene: TRBV4-3
clone size: NA
D gene: TRBD2
CDR3 DNA: TGCGCCAGCAGCCAAGATTTGGCGGGGCTAGCGGGCGAGCAGTACTTC
CDR3 protein: CASSQDLAGLAGEQYF

J gene: TRBJ2-2
V gene: TRBV13
clone size: NA
D gene: NA
CDR3 DNA: TGTGCCAGCAGCTTAGACGGGAGTGGGGGAAACACCGGGGAGCTGTTTTTT
CDR3 protein: CASSLDGSGGNTGELFF

J gene: TRBJ2-3
V gene: TRBV9
clone size: many
D gene: NA
CDR3 DNA: TGTGCCAGCAGCGTTGGCAGGTACACAGATACGCAGTATTTT
CDR3 protein: CASSVGRYTDTQYF

J gene: TRBJ1-3
V gene: TRBV28
clone size: few
D gene: NA
CDR3 DNA: TGTGCCAGCAGCCGCCTTTCTTACGGAAACACCATATATTTT
CDR3 protein: CASSRLSYGNTIYF

J gene: TRBJ2-5
V gene: TRBV19
clone size: NA
D gene: NA
CDR3 DNA: TGTGCCAGTAGTGATTACAGGGATGTTATACGAGAGACCCAGTACTTC
CDR3 protein: CASSDYRDVIRETQYF

J gene: TRBJ1-4
V gene: TRBV5-6
clone size: NA
D gene: NA
CDR3 DNA: TGTGCCAGCAGCTTCGGTTTTGGCTGGAATGAAAAACTGATTTTT
CDR3 protein: CASSFGFGWNEKLIF

J gene: TRBJ2-1
V gene: TRBV18
clone size: few
D gene: NA
CDR3 DNA: TGTGCCAGCTCACCGAGTGCCGATGAGCAGTTCTTC
CDR3 protein: CASSPSADEQFF

J gene: TRBJ2-1
V gene: TRBV7-7
clone size: NA
D gene: NA
CDR3 DNA: TGTGCCAGCAGCATAGGTCCTAGCTCCTACAATGAGCAGTTCTTC
CDR3 protein: CASSIGPSSYNEQFF

J gene: TRBJ2-7
V gene: TRBV20-1
clone size: few
D gene: TRBD1
CDR3 DNA: TGCAGTGCTAGAGTTTCAGGGACAGGCATTTCCTACGAGCAGTACTTC
CDR3 protein: CSARVSGTGISYEQYF

J gene: TRBJ2-1
V gene: TRBV16
clone size: once
D gene: TRBD1
CDR3 DNA: TGTGCCAGCAGCCGACCGGGACAGGGAGGGCATGAGCAGTTCTTC
CDR3 protein: CASSRPGQGGHEQFF

J gene: TRBJ2-1
V gene: TRBV20-1
clone size: NA
D gene: TRBD2
CDR3 DNA: TGCAGTGCGACAGTCGGGACTAGCGGGGTAAATGAGCAGTTCTTC
CDR3 protein: CSATVGTSGVNEQFF

J gene: TRBJ1-1
V gene: TRBV24-1
clone size: many
D gene: NA
CDR3 DNA: TGTGCCACCAGTCATGGGGCGAGAACTGAAGCTTTCTTT
CDR3 protein: CATSHGARTEAFF

J gene: TRBJ2-3
V gene: TRBV13
clone size: few
D gene: TRBD2
CDR3 DNA: TGTGCCAGCAGGCTAGCGGGAGGCACAGATACGCAGTATTTT
CDR3 protein: CASRLAGGTDTQYF

J gene: TRBJ1-2
V gene: TRBV28
clone size: NA
D gene: NA
CDR3 DNA: TGTGCCAGCAGTTTTATGGGGAACTATGGCTACACCTTC
CDR3 protein: CASSFMGNYGYTF

J gene: TRBJ2-7
V gene: TRBV7-9
clone size: NA
D gene: TRBD1
CDR3 DNA: TGTGCCAGCAGCGAAGAGGGGACAGGGGGCGAGCAGTACTTC
CDR3 protein: CASSEEGTGGEQYF

J gene: TRBJ2-3
V gene: TRBV29-1
clone size: many
D gene: NA
CDR3 DNA: TGCAGCGTTGAGCGGGACGACGCCAGGGATACGCAGTATTTT
CDR3 protein: CSVERDDARDTQYF

J gene: TRBJ1-6
V gene: TRBV28
clone size: few
D gene: NA
CDR3 DNA: TGTGCCAGCAGTTGGCAGGGGCCGGGTTATAATTCACCCCTCCACTTT
CDR3 protein: CASSWQGPGYNSPLHF

J gene: TRBJ1-1
V gene: TRBV24-1
clone size: NA
D gene: NA
CDR3 DNA: TGTGCCACCGTAGGGGGTTTTGGTGAAGCTTTCTTT
CDR3 protein: CATVGGFGEAFF

J gene: TRBJ1-5
V gene: TRBV3-1
clone size: NA
D gene: NA
CDR3 DNA: TGTGCCTGCAGCCTTCAGAGAAGCAATCAGCCCCAGCATTTT
CDR3 protein: CACSLQRSNQPQHF

J gene: TRBJ2-7
V gene: TRBV13
clone size: many
D gene: NA
CDR3 DNA: TGTGCCAGCAGCTCGGTCACGGTATCCGGCTACGAGCAGTACTTC
CDR3 protein: CASSSVTVSGYEQYF

J gene: TRBJ2-7
V gene: TRBV20-1
clone size: many
D gene: NA
CDR3 DNA: TGCAGTGCTAGGGTGTCCGGAACCTACGAGCAGTACTTC
CDR3 protein: CSARVSGTYEQYF

J gene: TRBJ2-7
V gene: TRBV7-2
clone size: many
D gene: NA
CDR3 DNA: TGTGCCAGCAGCTTAGGGTCCTTGTCCTTGGGTGAGCAGTACTTC
CDR3 protein: CASSLGSLSLGEQYF

J gene: TRBJ2-3
V gene: TRBV28
clone size: many
D gene: TRBD2
CDR3 DNA: TGTGCCAGCAGTTTTAGCGGGAGAGGTAATACGCAGTATTTT
CDR3 protein: CASSFSGRGNTQYF

J gene: TRBJ2-3
V gene: TRBV27
clone size: NA
D gene: NA
CDR3 DNA: TGTGCCAGCAGTTTATCGGGGCACCCCACAGATACGCAGTATTTT
CDR3 protein: CASSLSGHPTDTQYF

J gene: TRBJ1-1
V gene: TRBV28
clone size: NA
D gene: NA
CDR3 DNA: TGTGCCAGCAGTTTCCTTGGCGAGGCCGAAGCTATCTTT
CDR3 protein: CASSFLGEAEAIF

J gene: TRBJ2-5
V gene: TRBV5-1
clone size: few
D gene: TRBD1
CDR3 DNA: TGCGCCAGCAGCTTGGAACAGGGGGGCGAGACCCAGTACTTC
CDR3 protein: CASSLEQGGETQYF

J gene: TRBJ2-6
V gene: TRBV21-1
clone size: NA
D gene: NA
CDR3 DNA: TGTGCCAGCAAGAGGGTTGGGGCCAACGTCCTGACTTTC
CDR3 protein: CASKRVGANVLTF

J gene: TRBJ2-3
V gene: TRBV7-2
clone size: NA
D gene: TRBD2
CDR3 DNA: TGTGACAGCAGCTTATTGGGACTAACCAAAGATACGCAGTATTTT
CDR3 protein: CDSSLLGLTKDTQYF

J gene: TRBJ2-6
V gene: TRBV6-5
clone size: many
D gene: TRBD1
CDR3 DNA: TGTGCCAGCAGGCTGACAGGGTCTGGGGCCAACGTCCTGACTTTC
CDR3 protein: CASRLTGSGANVLTF

J gene: TRBJ2-7
V gene: TRBV28
clone size: NA
D gene: TRBD1
CDR3 DNA: TGTGCCAGCAGTCGACAGGGCCCCTACGAGCAGTACTTC
CDR3 protein: CASSRQGPYEQYF

J gene: TRBJ1-2
V gene: TRBV27
clone size: few
D gene: NA
CDR3 DNA: TGTGCCAGCAGTATCACAGAAAACTATGGCTACACCTTC
CDR3 protein: CASSITENYGYTF

J gene: TRBJ2-5
V gene: TRBV29-1
clone size: few
D gene: NA
CDR3 DNA: TGCAGCGTTGAACAATACAGTCGAGAAGAGACCCAGTACTTC
CDR3 protein: CSVEQYSREETQYF